This T cell receptor (beta chain) was observed in a study of shared clonotypes between healthy human individuals. Sequenced by immunoSEQ multiplex PCR; TCRdb stores in-frame clones only, minus some. The sample lists hundreds of thousands of clones, 95% to 97% occurring once. V was trimmed by 5 bases and J by 6 bases, leaving 28 bases between them. Germline CDR1 LNHDA, CDR2 SQIVND (reference sequence). CDR3 length: 19 amino acids. The origin of this receptor is a woman aged 25 to 45 in good health. The chain couples TRBV19 to TRBJ1-4, with D perhaps matching TRBD1 (5 bases). Sequencing was performed on naive CD4+ T cells sorted from blood. Subset denoted: CD45RA+ positively selected. CDR3 DNA sequence: TGTGCCAGTAGTTTCACAGCCGGGACCGCTGATTTATATTATGAAAAACTGTTTTTT. It yields the protein CASSFTAGTADLYYEKLFF.